A single sample gave rise to the 15 T cell receptor beta chains below, sequenced in a study of neurological immune-mediated disorders. MiXCR, applied by TCRdb to the 5' RACE reads, yields one record per CDR3 protein. There are tens of thousands of distinct CDR3 sequences in the sample; about 5% occur only once, and roughly 6% lies in the top ten. Material for sequencing was PBMCs. The source is a human donor with multiple sclerosis. The donor label of this sample is uncertain.

This clonotype was recorded at least ten times. The chain links TRBV20-1 to TRBJ2-1, with D possibly being TRBD1 (5 bases). There are 13 residues in the CDR3. V was trimmed by 2 bases and J by 5 bases, leaving 10 bases between them. Germline assignment: CDR1 DFQATT and CDR2 SNEGSKA (reference sequence). CDR3 loop: CSARRQGNNEQFF. CDR3 sequence (DNA): TGCAGTGCTAGAAGGCAGGGTAACAATGAGCAGTTCTTC.

This clonotype was counted at least ten times. The chain recombines TRBV3-1 with TRBJ1-2; D ambiguous. Germline V gene lookup returns CDR1 LGHDT and CDR2 YNNKEL (reference sequence). Trimming removed 0 bases at V and 4 bases at J, with 9 bases between. The CDR3 runs 14 residues. CDR3 bases: TGTGCCAGCAGCCAAGAGTCTGGACTCTATGGCTACACCTTC. Residues: CASSQESGLYGYTF.

This clonotype was seen ten or more times. The rearrangement links TRBV9 to TRBJ1-2; TRBD1 matches 7 bases. CDR3 size: 16 residues. Germline V gene data show CDR1 as SGDLS and CDR2 as YYNGEE. With 3 bases clipped from V and 2 bases from J, the junction kept 10 bases outside the gene matches. This chain's CDR3 is CASSASGQEGNYGYTF. The CDR3 region has the DNA TGTGCCAGCAGCGCAAGTGGACAGGAGGGCAACTATGGCTACACCTTC.

The V gene is TRBV10-3, the J gene TRBJ2-1; possible D gene TRBD1, 7 bases. This CDR3 has 17 residues. Between the trimmed V and J ends, which lost 3 bases and 8 bases, there was a span of 23 bases. From germline, CDR1 is ENHRY and CDR2 SYGVKD. The CDR3 nucleotides are TGTGCCATCAGTGAATTGGGAGGAGGGGGCGCGGGCGATGAGCAGTTCTTC. The encoded protein is CAISELGGGGAGDEQFF.

In this sample, this clonotype turned up many times. The chain joins TRBV20-1 to TRBJ2-6; 7 nucleotides agree with TRBD2. The CDR3 is made up of 15 amino acids. J gave up 3 bases and V 3 bases, and 5 bases lay outside the gene matches. Germline CDR1 is DFQATT and CDR2 is SNEGSKA (reference sequence). CDR3: CSASRREGGANVLTF. The CDR3 nucleotides are TGCAGTGCTAGCCGCAGGGAGGGTGGGGCCAACGTCCTGACTTTC.

This clonotype was seen ten or more times. CDR3 sequence: CASSFDRGGNNEQFF. The CDR3 DNA follows: TGTGCCAGCAGCTTCGACAGGGGAGGAAACAATGAGCAGTTCTTC. The rearrangement links TRBV7-2 to TRBJ2-1; 8 bases map to TRBD1. Looked up from germline, CDR1 is SGHTA and CDR2 is FQGNSA. V shed 3 bases and J 5 bases; nucleotides not matched to a gene: 6. CDR3 size: 15 residues.

This clonotype was recorded at least ten times. The J gene is TRBJ2-1, the V gene TRBV5-1; 9 bases are a match to TRBD2. With V trimmed by 3 bases and J by 5 bases, 9 bases remained unmatched. The CDR3 has 16 amino acids. Per germline, CDR1 SGHRS and CDR2 YFSETQ. The CDR3 DNA follows: TGCGCCAGCAGCTCCGATCCGGGACTAGCCCACAATGAGCAGTTCTTC. Its translation is CASSSDPGLAHNEQFF.

This clonotype came up many times. CDR3 sequence: CASSDDRGLTAEAFF. The DNA of the CDR3 is TGCGCCAGCAGCGACGACAGGGGGCTGACGGCTGAAGCTTTCTTT. The chain recombines TRBV5-1 with TRBJ1-1; 10 bases are a match to TRBD1. The germline V gene encodes CDR1 SGHRS and CDR2 YFSETQ. This CDR3 region has 15 residues. The ends lost 4 bases at V and 6 bases at J; junction bases unmatched: 9.

This clonotype was recorded at least ten times. The junction and the germline gene differ at one end; a read error may be behind it. V usage is TRBV20-1 and J usage is TRBJ2-4; either TRBD1 or TRBD2 may fit D (6 bases each). The CDR3 covers 12 residues. CDR1 is DFQATT, CDR2 SNEGSKA, per germline (reference sequence). In DNA form, the CDR3 reads TGCAGTGCTAGAGATCTGGCGGCGGGACATAACTTC. Its protein product is CSARDLAAGHNF.

Many counts were recorded for this clonotype. V and J are TRBV20-1 and TRBJ1-6, with D unclear. The CDR3 runs 15 residues. With 1 base removed from V and 0 bases from J, the gap between germline ends came to 7 bases. Germline lookup yields CDR1 DFQATT and CDR2 SNEGSKA (reference sequence). The CDR3 nucleotides are TGCAGTGCTAGAGGGGCTAGCTCCTATAATTCACCCCTCCACTTT. The encoded protein is CSARGASSYNSPLHF.

This clonotype was recorded many times. The chain combines TRBV5-1 with TRBJ2-3; 10 bases are a match to TRBD1. The germline gives CDR1 SGHRS, CDR2 YFSETQ. This CDR3 contains 15 residues. The junction had 6 bases not matched to a gene; V was cut back by 3 bases and J by 5 bases. CDR3 in DNA: TGCGCCAGCAGCTGGGACAGGGGATCGGTAGATACGCAGTATTTT. It encodes CASSWDRGSVDTQYF.

This clonotype was counted at least ten times. This rearrangement joins TRBV7-8 to TRBJ1-1; D uncertain. In germline, CDR1 is SGHVS, CDR2 FQNEAQ. The CDR3 length is 14 residues. Trimming took off 1 base at V and 0 bases at J, with 6 bases between the two ends. This CDR3 reads CASSLGAVNTEAFF. The CDR3 DNA follows: TGTGCCAGCAGCTTAGGGGCAGTGAACACTGAAGCTTTCTTT.

V gene TRBV6-5 combines with J gene TRBJ2-2; D unclear. This CDR3 has 15 amino acids. Trimming pared 0 bases from V and 1 base from J, leaving 6 bases between. Per the germline V gene, CDR1 is MNHEY and CDR2 is SVGAGI. The CDR3 coding sequence is TGTGCCAGCAGTTACTCGTATGGGAACACCGGGGAGCTGTTTTTT. This codes for CASSYSYGNTGELFF.

The sample holds many counts of this clonotype. This chain joins TRBV10-3 and TRBJ2-7; D might be TRBD1 (5 bases). The V and J ends lost 3 bases and 0 bases respectively, with 12 bases between them. The length of the CDR3 is 15 residues. Germline loops: CDR1 ENHRY, CDR2 SYGVKD. The CDR3 here is CAISDTGHNSYEQYF. DNA of the CDR3: TGTGCCATCAGTGATACAGGTCACAACTCCTACGAGCAGTACTTC.

This clonotype has a count of ten or more. This chain uses TRBV7-2 with TRBJ2-3; D possibly corresponds to TRBD1 (6 bases). The length of the CDR3 is 15 residues. Germline V CDR1 and CDR2: SGHTA, FQGNSA. V was shortened by 5 bases and J by 0 bases, with 12 bases between the two germline ends. The CDR3 DNA is TGTGCCAGCAGCCCGGACAGATATAGCACAGATACGCAGTATTTT. Its protein product is CASSPDRYSTDTQYF.